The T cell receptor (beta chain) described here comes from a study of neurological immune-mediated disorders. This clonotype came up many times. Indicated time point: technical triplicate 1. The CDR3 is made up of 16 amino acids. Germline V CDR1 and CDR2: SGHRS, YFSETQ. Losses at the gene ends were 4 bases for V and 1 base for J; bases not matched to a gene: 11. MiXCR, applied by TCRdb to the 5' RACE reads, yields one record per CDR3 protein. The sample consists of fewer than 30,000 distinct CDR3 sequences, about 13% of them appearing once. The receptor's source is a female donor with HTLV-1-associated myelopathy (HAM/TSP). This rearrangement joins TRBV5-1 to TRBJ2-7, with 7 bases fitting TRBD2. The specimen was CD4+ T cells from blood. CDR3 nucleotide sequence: TGCGCCAGCAGCCCGGGAGGTCTGGGCCTATCCTACGAGCAGTACTTC. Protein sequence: CASSPGGLGLSYEQYF.